Listed below are T cell receptor beta chains from one sample, sequenced in a study of T cell responses to AZD1222 COVID-19 vaccine. Using immunoSEQ multiplex PCR, the repertoire was profiled, and TCRdb retains in-frame clones only, with some absent. There are 90,000 to 130,000 clones in the sample; about 85% occur only once, and 1.6% lies in the top ten. Sequences were derived from peripheral blood, sampled on day 0 of AZD1222 vaccination. Source of these receptors: an adult in good health. Both conserved end residues are part of each CDR3. Fields, in order: J gene, V gene, CDR3 protein.

j_gene: TRBJ1-1
v_gene: TRBV5-1
CDR3aa: CASSFGEIDGMNTEAFF

j_gene: TRBJ1-1
v_gene: TRBV6-6
CDR3aa: CASSLGTIRMMNTEAFF

j_gene: TRBJ1-6
v_gene: TRBV5-1
CDR3aa: CASSLPGGNNSPLHF

j_gene: TRBJ2-1
v_gene: TRBV28
CDR3aa: CASRLGQLDNGQFF

j_gene: TRBJ1-3
v_gene: TRBV12-5
CDR3aa: CASGDPGRTGNTIYF

j_gene: TRBJ2-5
v_gene: TRBV10-3
CDR3aa: CAISEGASGRGETQYF

j_gene: TRBJ1-1
v_gene: TRBV2
CDR3aa: CATRATNLLNTEAFF

j_gene: TRBJ2-1
v_gene: TRBV14
CDR3aa: CASSPHEGRGSSYNEQFF

j_gene: TRBJ2-7
v_gene: TRBV2
CDR3aa: CASSEGGLARSYEQYF

j_gene: TRBJ2-1
v_gene: TRBV25-1
CDR3aa: CASSDSGNNEQFF

j_gene: TRBJ1-1
v_gene: TRBV5-1
CDR3aa: CASTGNTEAFF

j_gene: TRBJ1-2
v_gene: TRBV29-1
CDR3aa: CSVVVMANYGYTF

j_gene: TRBJ2-2
v_gene: TRBV20-1
CDR3aa: CSASISGATGELFF

j_gene: TRBJ2-1
v_gene: TRBV9
CDR3aa: CASRGGGNEQFF

j_gene: TRBJ2-3
v_gene: TRBV1
CDR3aa: CTSSQVATSGRVNNSQYF

j_gene: TRBJ2-1
v_gene: TRBV4-2
CDR3aa: CASSQVPTSGYNEQFF

j_gene: TRBJ1-1
v_gene: TRBV7-2
CDR3aa: CASSLMGGANTEAFF

j_gene: TRBJ2-3
v_gene: TRBV24-1
CDR3aa: CATSAGQGRADTQYF

j_gene: TRBJ1-6
v_gene: TRBV2
CDR3aa: CASTGDRGESYNSPLHF

j_gene: TRBJ2-7
v_gene: TRBV27
CDR3aa: CASSTRQLYEQYF

j_gene: TRBJ2-5
v_gene: TRBV6-5
CDR3aa: CASSYPGQTQYF

j_gene: TRBJ1-1
v_gene: TRBV5-1
CDR3aa: CASSLLAPRKGPRYWAFF

j_gene: TRBJ1-6
v_gene: TRBV5-6
CDR3aa: CASSSPGQGYNSPLHF

j_gene: TRBJ2-6
v_gene: TRBV29-1
CDR3aa: CSALVRDRNSGANVLTF

j_gene: TRBJ2-2
v_gene: TRBV4-1
CDR3aa: CASSRGLAGLGGELFF

j_gene: TRBJ1-4
v_gene: TRBV7-9
CDR3aa: CASSRDRDEKLFF

j_gene: TRBJ2-1
v_gene: TRBV4-2
CDR3aa: CASSQAGTLADEQFF

j_gene: TRBJ1-1
v_gene: TRBV7-2
CDR3aa: CASSPRQGVTEAFF

j_gene: TRBJ1-2
v_gene: TRBV18
CDR3aa: CASSPQGATYYGYTF

j_gene: TRBJ1-2
v_gene: TRBV7-6
CDR3aa: CASSPAGGGGYTF

j_gene: TRBJ1-2
v_gene: TRBV2
CDR3aa: CASSEMGDGYTF

j_gene: TRBJ1-2
v_gene: TRBV3-1/TRBV3-2
CDR3aa: CASSSRGQRGYTF